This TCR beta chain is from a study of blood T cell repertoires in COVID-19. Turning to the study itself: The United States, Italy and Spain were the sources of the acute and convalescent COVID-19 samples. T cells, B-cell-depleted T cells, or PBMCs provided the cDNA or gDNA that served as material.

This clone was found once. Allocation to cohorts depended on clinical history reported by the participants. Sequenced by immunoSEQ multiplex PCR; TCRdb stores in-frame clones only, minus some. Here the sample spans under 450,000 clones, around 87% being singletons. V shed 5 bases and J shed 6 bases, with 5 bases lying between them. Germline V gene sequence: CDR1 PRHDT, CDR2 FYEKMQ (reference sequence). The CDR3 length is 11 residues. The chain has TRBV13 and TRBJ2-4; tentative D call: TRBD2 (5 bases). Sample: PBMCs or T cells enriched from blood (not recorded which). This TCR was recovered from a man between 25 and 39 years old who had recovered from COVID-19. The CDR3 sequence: CASSEGNIQYF. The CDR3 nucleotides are TGTGCCAGCAGCGAGGGAAACATTCAGTACTTC.